These 6 T cell receptor beta chains were sequenced from one sample in a study of T cells in narcolepsy. The protocol was immunoSEQ multiplex PCR, while the TCRdb copy is restricted to in-frame clones and leaves out a portion. Among approximately 35,000 clones listed, about nine tenths were seen once. The source material was CD45RA- memory CD4+ T cells from PBMCs. These receptors came from a human donor with narcolepsy.

J is TRBJ1-2 and V is TRBV4-2; a weak D match, TRBD1 (5 bases). V was pared by 2 bases and J by 10 bases, with 11 bases between. This CDR3 contains 12 residues. CDR1 LGHNA and CDR2 YNFKEQ come from the germline V gene. CDR3 residues: CASSQLRDDYTF. The CDR3 DNA reads TGTGCCAGCAGCCAACTCAGGGATGACTACACCTTC.

J is TRBJ2-5 and V is TRBV7-3; 8 bases align to TRBD1. Germline values: CDR1 SGHTA, CDR2 FQGTGA. The CDR3 contains 16 residues. J gave up 5 bases and V 5 bases, and 13 bases lay outside the gene matches. In DNA form, the CDR3 reads TGTGCCAGCAGCCCCCAGACAGGGGCTAGGCGGGAGACCCAGTACTTC. Translation: CASSPQTGARRETQYF.

The sample holds one count of this clone. The V and J genes are TRBV5-1 and TRBJ2-1; D not certain. Germline values: CDR1 SGHRS, CDR2 YFSETQ. V was shortened by 4 bases and J by 9 bases, with 8 bases between the two germline ends. The CDR3 runs 11 residues. The CDR3 DNA is TGCGCCAGCAGCGATCTAGGTGAGCAGTTCTTC. This translates into CASSDLGEQFF.

This clone was picked up a small number of times. The gene calls are TRBV28 and TRBJ1-5, with 9 bases fitting TRBD1. This CDR3 comprises 13 residues. The V gene's germline CDR1 is MDHEN and CDR2 SYDVKM. J lost 4 bases, V lost 10 bases, and 5 bases had no gene match. The CDR3 is CAIGDRANQPQHF. In DNA, the CDR3 is TGTGCCATCGGGGACAGGGCAAATCAGCCCCAGCATTTT.

CDR3 DNA: TGTGCCAGCAGCTTACAGTCGAACACCGGGGAGCTGTTTTTT. This translates into CASSLQSNTGELFF. The chain recombines TRBV7-3 with TRBJ2-2; the D is unclear. Looked up from germline, CDR1 is SGHTA and CDR2 is FQGTGA. Trimming cost V 2 bases and J 0 bases, with 4 bases left between them. This CDR3 is 14 amino acids long. The whole variable domain, remainder taken from reference TRBV7-3 and TRBJ2-2, is GAGVSQTPSNKVTEKGKYVELRCDPISGHTALYWYRQSLGQGPEFLIYFQGTGAADDSGLPNDRFFAVRPEGSVSTLKIQRTERGDSAVYLCASSLQSNTGELFFGEGSRLTVL.

The rearrangement links TRBV5-1 to TRBJ1-1, with TRBD1 as a possible D gene (6 bases). The CDR3 sequence is 13 residues long. Germline values: CDR1 SGHRS, CDR2 YFSETQ. V was trimmed by 4 bases and J by 3 bases, leaving 10 bases between them. CDR3 DNA: TGCGCCAGCAGCACGCAGGGGTACACTGAAGCTTTCTTT. Translation: CASSTQGYTEAFF.